The text below deals with one T cell receptor (beta chain). The data belong to a study of PD-L1 blockade in urothelial cancer. Germline V gene data show CDR1 as SGHRS and CDR2 as YFSETQ. The junction had 9 bases not matched to a gene; V was cut back by 4 bases and J by 2 bases. The CDR3 has 18 amino acids. The repertoire was sequenced with immunoSEQ multiplex PCR; TCRdb's copy has only in-frame clones and lacks some. The table has about 71,000 clones, about 89% seen once; the top ten hold less than 3.5%. The source is a man aged 55 to 70 with urothelial cancer. The sequences come from PBMCs, collected around atezolizumab (anti-PD-L1) treatment. This chain joins TRBV5-1 and TRBJ2-3; 14 positions match TRBD2. CDR3 DNA sequence: TGCGCCAGCAGCCACGGACTAGCGGGGGGCGCCATCACAGATACGCAGTATTTT. Translation gives CASSHGLAGGAITDTQYF.